The present TCR beta chain was sequenced within a study of blood T cell repertoires in COVID-19. Overall study: Samples representing acute and convalescent COVID-19 were sourced from the United States, Italy and Spain. Sample material is recorded as cDNA or gDNA derived from T cells, B-cell-depleted T cells, or PBMCs.

The authors' processing: Amplifying reference gene primers gave estimates of nucleated cell counts. TCRdb's copy holds only in-frame clones and misses some; the assay was immunoSEQ multiplex PCR. From that table come the V and J calls and clone size; the DNA was used to work out D and trimming. Among roughly 200,000 clones listed, less than 80% were seen once. Trimming cost V 7 bases and J 2 bases, with 12 bases left between them. This CDR3 contains 13 residues. Germline assignment: CDR1 SQVTM and CDR2 ANQGSEA. This TCR came from a man aged 50 to 60 who had recovered from COVID-19. The sample was peripheral blood. The rearrangement uses TRBV29-1 and TRBJ1-3; D gene uncertain. CDR3 coding DNA: TGCAGCGCCGAACAGTCAACTGGAAACACCATATATTTT. Its protein product is CSAEQSTGNTIYF.